This is a list of T cell receptor beta chains from one sample in a study of T-cell memory formation after mild COVID-19. TCRdb reanalysed the 5' RACE reads using MiXCR and keeps one entry per CDR3 protein. The sample records under 550,000 distinct CDR3 sequences, roughly 18% being singletons. Sequenced: PBMCs or a T cell subset sorted from them (not recorded which). These receptors were obtained from a man aged 18-30 years who had mild COVID-19 (a few samples of this study predate the infection). Cell type and time point are not known. CDR3s include the opening cysteine and the closing phenylalanine or tryptophan. The order of the fields is J gene, clone size, D gene, V gene, CDR3 length, CDR3 DNA, CDR3 protein. The D gene is left open where the match is weak. Clone sizes are given selectively: once, few, many, or a class where the clone is expanded.

TRBJ2-3,many,NA,TRBV4-3,14,TGCGCCAGCAGCCAAGATCTGGGGGCAGATACGCAGTATTTT,CASSQDLGADTQYF
TRBJ2-5,many,TRBD1,TRBV5-1,14,TGCGCCAGCAGCTTTGGCAGGGGGTATGAGACCCAGTACTTC,CASSFGRGYETQYF
TRBJ2-5,few,NA,TRBV20-1,14,TGCAGTGCTCCTAGGCCGCCCTTAGTAGAGACCCAGTACTTC,CSAPRPPLVETQYF
TRBJ1-6,NA,TRBD1,TRBV28,15,TGTGCCAGCACCCCGGGACAGGGACTTAATTCACCCCTCCACTTT,CASTPGQGLNSPLHF
TRBJ2-5,NA,NA,TRBV7-3,13,TGTGCCAGCAGCTCCCCGCCCGAGGAGACCCAGTACTTC,CASSSPPEETQYF
TRBJ2-2,few,NA,TRBV6-2/TRBV6-3,13,TGTGCCAGCAGTCACCAGGGGGGCGGGGAGCTGTTTTTT,CASSHQGGGELFF
TRBJ1-2,few,TRBD1,TRBV5-1,15,TGCGCCAGCAGCTTGGGGGACAGGATGCCCTATGGCTACACCTTC,CASSLGDRMPYGYTF
TRBJ2-3,NA,TRBD2,TRBV5-1,17,TGCGCCAGCAGCCCACCTAGCGGGGGGGCCGGCACAGATACGCAGTATTTT,CASSPPSGGAGTDTQYF
TRBJ1-3,NA,NA,TRBV28,15,TGTGCCAGCATGGTCCCGGGGTCATCCCGGCACACCATATATTTT,CASMVPGSSRHTIYF
TRBJ2-7,few,NA,TRBV4-2,12,TGTGCCAGCAGCCAAGTTGACGGCGAGCAGTACTTC,CASSQVDGEQYF
TRBJ2-1,NA,NA,TRBV30,11,TGTGCCTGGAGCGCCTACAATGAGCAGTTCTTC,CAWSAYNEQFF
TRBJ1-6,NA,NA,TRBV6-1,14,TGTGCCTTGACACGTCGCTCCTATAATTCACCCCTCCACTTT,CALTRRSYNSPLHF
TRBJ1-6,NA,NA,TRBV7-9,14,TGTGCCAGCAGCTCCCCCCGCAGTAGATCACCCCTCCACTTT,CASSSPRSRSPLHF
TRBJ2-1,few,TRBD2,TRBV11-2,15,TGTGCCAGCAGGCAGTGGACTAGCGGGTTTAACGAGCAGTTCTTC,CASRQWTSGFNEQFF
TRBJ2-3,NA,NA,TRBV29-1,13,TGCAGCGTTTTTGGCAGGTTGGTCGATACGCAGTATTTT,CSVFGRLVDTQYF
TRBJ1-2,NA,NA,TRBV7-2,17,TGTGCCAGCCTCCCCTTGGGGGGCGAAGTTACGGGCTATGGCTACACCTTC,CASLPLGGEVTGYGYTF
TRBJ2-7,NA,NA,TRBV5-1,12,TGCGCCAGCAGCCTCGAGCCCCACGAGCAGTACTTC,CASSLEPHEQYF
TRBJ1-2,many,NA,TRBV6-2/TRBV6-3,13,TGTGCCAGCTCAACGACCGAGAACTATGGCTACACCTTC,CASSTTENYGYTF
TRBJ2-7,NA,TRBD1,TRBV5-5,16,TGTGCCAGCAGCTTGAGGGTACAGGGGGCTCCCCGCGAGCAGTACTTC,CASSLRVQGAPREQYF
TRBJ1-1,NA,NA,TRBV12-3/TRBV12-4,14,TGTGCCAGCAGTTTTCAAGCGGGCAACACTGAAGCTTTCTTT,CASSFQAGNTEAFF
TRBJ2-1,NA,NA,TRBV27,15,TGTGCCACCGTAGCCGTAACCGGGAGACCCAATGAGCAGTTCTTC,CATVAVTGRPNEQFF
TRBJ2-5,once,NA,TRBV25-1,15,TGTGCCAGCAGTGAAGGTCGGGACGCACAAGAGACCCAGTACTTC,CASSEGRDAQETQYF
TRBJ1-5,few,TRBD1,TRBV6-6,18,TGTGCCAGCAGGAACAGGGGGACCGGGGTGTATAGCAATCAGCCCCAGCATTTT,CASRNRGTGVYSNQPQHF
TRBJ2-2,few,NA,TRBV20-1,14,TGCAGTGTTTTACTACCAACAAGCACCGGGGAGCTGTTTTTT,CSVLLPTSTGELFF
TRBJ2-1,NA,NA,TRBV4-3,15,TGCGCCAGCAGTCGCGGGGCGGCGGCTTACAATGAGCAGTTCTTC,CASSRGAAAYNEQFF
TRBJ2-3,NA,TRBD2,TRBV19,15,TGTGCCAGTAGTCAACCAGCGGGAGACACAGATACGCAGTATTTT,CASSQPAGDTDTQYF
TRBJ2-2,NA,TRBD1,TRBV5-1,14,TGCGCCAGCAGCGGAGGACAGGACACCGGGGAGCTGTTTTTT,CASSGGQDTGELFF
TRBJ2-2,NA,NA,TRBV6-5,13,TGTGCCAGCAGTTATAGCGGTTTCGGGGAGCTGTTTTTT,CASSYSGFGELFF
TRBJ2-7,NA,TRBD2,TRBV29-1,14,TGCAGCATCCCTAGCGGGGGGAAGTCATACGAGCAGTACTTC,CSIPSGGKSYEQYF
TRBJ1-5,NA,NA,TRBV6-2/TRBV6-3,17,TGTGCCAGCAGTAGAGGGACCAGCCCGATTAGCAATCAGCCCCAGCATTTT,CASSRGTSPISNQPQHF
TRBJ2-5,NA,TRBD2,TRBV28,14,TGTGCCAGCAGAATAGCGGGTTCGTGGGAGACCCAGTACTTC,CASRIAGSWETQYF
TRBJ1-5,NA,NA,TRBV2,14,TGTGCCAGCAGTTTCGACAGCGGCAATCAGCCCCAGCATTTT,CASSFDSGNQPQHF
TRBJ1-5,few,NA,TRBV4-2,14,TGTGCCAGCAGCCAAGACGGGCCGCGTCAGCCCCAGCATTTT,CASSQDGPRQPQHF
TRBJ1-5,few,TRBD1,TRBV27,15,TGTGCCAGCAGCCCCTACAGGGGTGACAATCAGCCCCAGCATTTT,CASSPYRGDNQPQHF
TRBJ1-1,few,NA,TRBV10-3,13,TGTGCCATCAGGGGCGCCGTGTACACTGAAGCTTTCTTT,CAIRGAVYTEAFF
TRBJ2-3,NA,NA,TRBV6-5,17,TGTGCCAGCAGTTGGAGGGACAGCCACTTTAGCACAGATACGCAGTATTTT,CASSWRDSHFSTDTQYF
TRBJ2-2,NA,NA,TRBV12-3/TRBV12-4,16,TGTGCCAGCAGTTTCCCAGGGGGGGTAAACACCGGGGAGCTGTTTTTT,CASSFPGGVNTGELFF
TRBJ2-1,NA,NA,TRBV24-1,13,TGTGCCACCGGGTCAGGGCCCTACAATGAGCAGTTCTTC,CATGSGPYNEQFF
TRBJ2-7,NA,NA,TRBV11-2,14,TGTGCCAGCAGCTTAGATAGCGCCTCCTACGAGCAGTACTTC,CASSLDSASYEQYF
TRBJ2-1,NA,TRBD2,TRBV5-4,16,TGTGCCAGCAGCTTGGTGCGGGGGACCTCCTACAATGAGCAGTTCTTC,CASSLVRGTSYNEQFF